Following are 7 T cell receptor beta chains from one sample sequenced in a study of blood T cell repertoires in COVID-19. The method was immunoSEQ multiplex PCR; TCRdb's version includes in-frame clones alone and lacks a portion of them. Among 25,000 to 35,000 clones listed, more than 80% were seen once. Sequencing was done on a sample of peripheral blood. The source of these receptors is a human donor in a cohort sampled during active COVID-19.

This chain connects TRBV11-2 to TRBJ2-7; possibly TRBD2 for D (5 bases). This CDR3 is built from 16 residues. Germline CDR1 SGHAT, CDR2 FQNNGV. Trimming pared 1 base from V and 0 bases from J, leaving 13 bases between. CDR3 sequence (DNA): TGTGCCAGCAGCTTAGGAGGACTGGGAAGCTCCTACGAGCAGTACTTC. Encoded protein: CASSLGGLGSSYEQYF.

The chain links TRBV19 to TRBJ1-5, with D unclear. CDR3 length: 16 amino acids. Germline loops: CDR1 LNHDA, CDR2 SQIVND (reference sequence). With 4 bases removed from V and 7 bases from J, the gap between germline ends came to 20 bases. The CDR3, as DNA: TGTGCCAGTAGTAAGGATAATCCTTTAGCGAGGCAGCCCCAGCATTTT. It translates to CASSKDNPLARQPQHF.

J is TRBJ2-1 and V is TRBV27; D call uncertain. The CDR3 runs 13 residues. Trimming left V 5 bases short and J 8 bases short, with 13 bases between. Germline V gene lookup returns CDR1 MNHEY and CDR2 SMNVEV (reference sequence). The CDR3 loop is CASSNPRYDEQFF. The CDR3, as DNA: TGTGCCAGCAGTAATCCTAGGTACGATGAGCAGTTCTTC.

The chain is built from TRBV5-1 and TRBJ1-1; 12 positions match TRBD1. Trimming at V came to 4 bases and at J to 3 bases, leaving 10 bases not matched to a gene. Germline assignment: CDR1 SGHRS and CDR2 YFSETQ. This CDR3 spans 17 amino acids. This CDR3 is CASSNPGTGGGYTEAFF. The DNA of the CDR3 is TGCGCCAGCAGCAACCCCGGGACAGGGGGCGGGTACACTGAAGCTTTCTTT.

The rearrangement links TRBV12-3 or TRBV12-4 to TRBJ1-1; 7 nucleotides align to TRBD1. Trimming cost V 1 base and J 6 bases; bases outside gene matches: 2. CDR3 length: 13 residues. As DNA, the CDR3 is TGTGCCAGCAGTTTAGGGACAGGTCCTGAAGCTTTCTTT. This sequence encodes CASSLGTGPEAFF.

V usage is TRBV7-3 and J usage is TRBJ2-1, with D tentatively TRBD2 (7 bases). V was shortened by 2 bases and J by 5 bases, with 25 bases between the two germline ends. CDR3 length: 19 residues. Germline V gene lookup returns CDR1 SGHTA and CDR2 FQGTGA. Written as DNA, the CDR3 is TGTGCCAGCAGCTTATGGGACTTCGGGGCGGGGGCGCCAAACAATGAGCAGTTCTTC. Translation: CASSLWDFGAGAPNNEQFF.

This sequence joins TRBV11-3 and TRBJ2-1, with D possibly being TRBD2 (7 bases). The V and J ends lost 5 bases and 4 bases respectively, with 12 bases between them. Germline loops: CDR1 SGHNT, CDR2 YENEEA. There are 14 residues in the CDR3. CDR3 protein: CASSPGGQYNEQFF. The CDR3 DNA follows: TGTGCCAGCAGCCCGGGGGGCCAATACAATGAGCAGTTCTTC. The whole variable domain, remainder taken from reference TRBV11-3 and TRBJ2-1, is EAGVVQSPRYKIIEKKQPVAFWCNPISGHNTLYWYLQNLGQGPELLIRYENEEAVDDSQLPKDRFSAERLKGVDSTLKIQPAELGDSAVYLCASSPGGQYNEQFFGPGTRLTVL.